This T cell receptor (beta chain) was identified in a study of Graves' ophthalmopathy and Graves' hyperthyroidism. Study overall: Investigators collected peripheral blood at initial diagnosis, before any treatment was given.

CDR1 and CDR2 (germline): SEHNR, FQNEAQ (reference sequence). This CDR3 spans 15 amino acids. Deletions cut 5 bases from V and 4 bases from J, with 14 bases between. Transcripts of RNA were the source for amplifying TCR beta CDR3 regions. Second-round multiplex PCR came after first-round RT-PCR with HTBI primers. Each CDR3 protein gets one entry after TCRdb re-called the multiplex PCR reads with MiXCR. The repertoire consists of 600,000 to 950,000 distinct CDR3 sequences, with 40% occurring once and the leading ten covering 40% to 45%. Ophthalmopathy cases showed moderate-to-severe activity, scoring CAS ≥3 and NOSPECS ≥4, with duration under 3 months. Uncontrolled infections, other autoimmune diseases, pregnancy or lactation barred patients from enrollment. PBMCs were isolated from an approximately 10 ml sample of fresh peripheral blood.

The sequence came from an adult man with Graves' ophthalmopathy. Sequences were obtained from peripheral blood. The chain has TRBV7-9 and TRBJ2-2; tentatively, D is TRBD1 or TRBD2 (5 bases each). This CDR3 reads CASSRGAHVTGELFF. The CDR3 DNA reads TGTGCCAGCAGCCGAGGGGCGCATGTCACCGGGGAGCTGTTTTTT.